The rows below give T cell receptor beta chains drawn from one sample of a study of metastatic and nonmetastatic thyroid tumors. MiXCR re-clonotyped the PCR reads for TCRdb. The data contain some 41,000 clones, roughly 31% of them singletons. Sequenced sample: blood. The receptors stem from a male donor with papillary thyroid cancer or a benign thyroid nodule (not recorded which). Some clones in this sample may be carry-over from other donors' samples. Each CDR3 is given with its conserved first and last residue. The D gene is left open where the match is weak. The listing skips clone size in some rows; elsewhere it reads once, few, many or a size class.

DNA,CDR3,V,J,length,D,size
TGTGCCAGCAAGGAGGGGGCGGTTGGAAACACCATATATTTT,CASKEGAVGNTIYF,TRBV28,TRBJ1-3,14,TRBD1,-
TGTGCCAGCAGTGACTCGACATTGGGTAATTCACCCCTCCACTTT,CASSDSTLGNSPLHF,TRBV6-4,TRBJ1-6,15,-,few
TGTGCCAGCAGTTCGACCGCCGGGACCGGGAAACGATATAGCAATCAGCCCCAGCATTTT,CASSSTAGTGKRYSNQPQHF,TRBV28,TRBJ1-5,20,-,-
TGTGCCTGGAGTACAGGGGTCGCATACGAGCAGTACTTC,CAWSTGVAYEQYF,TRBV30,TRBJ2-7,13,TRBD1,-
TGCAGTGGGGAGGGGTTTACCTACGAGAATTACTTC,CSGEGFTYENYF,TRBV20-1,TRBJ2-7,12,TRBD2,-
TGCAGTGTTTTGATCGGGGGGGCTTCAAATACGCAGTATTTT,CSVLIGGASNTQYF,TRBV20-1,TRBJ2-3,14,TRBD2,-
TGTGCCAGCAGCTCGGGTGGGGGAGAAGAGGGCTACGAGCAGTACTTC,CASSSGGGEEGYEQYF,TRBV9,TRBJ2-7,16,-,many
TGTGCCAGCAGTTTGGGGAATAGCAATCAGCCCCAGCATTTT,CASSLGNSNQPQHF,TRBV28,TRBJ1-5,14,-,medium-sized
TGTGCAACCTCTCCCGCCCCGAATGGGCACAGCTCCTACAATGAGCAGTTCTTC,CATSPAPNGHSSYNEQFF,TRBV25-1,TRBJ2-1,18,-,few
TGCGCCAGCAGCTTTAGGGCGGGCACCTACAATGAGCAGTTCTTC,CASSFRAGTYNEQFF,TRBV5-1,TRBJ2-1,15,-,many
TGTGTCAGCAGTTCAACCCACAGGGGTCTGGGCTATGAGCAGTTCTTC,CVSSSTHRGLGYEQFF,TRBV28,TRBJ2-1,16,TRBD1,many
TGTGCCAGCAGCCCCCACTCAGGGAACTACGAGCAGTACTTC,CASSPHSGNYEQYF,TRBV7-6,TRBJ2-7,14,-,-
TGTGCCAGCAGCCAACGGGGCACAGATACGCAGTATTTT,CASSQRGTDTQYF,TRBV3-1,TRBJ2-3,13,-,many
TGTGCCAGTAGGTGGACAGAGGGGTCCTCGAACACCGGGGAGCTGTTTTTT,CASRWTEGSSNTGELFF,TRBV6-1,TRBJ2-2,17,-,-
TGTGCCAGCAGCTTCCCAGGGGGGTACAACGAGCAGTACTTC,CASSFPGGYNEQYF,TRBV5-4,TRBJ2-7,14,-,-
TGTGCCAGCCAGACCCAAGGGGGCACTTGGTCCAACGTCTTGACTTTC,CASQTQGGTWSNVLTF,TRBV6-1,TRBJ2-6,16,TRBD1,-
TGTGCCATCAGTGAGTCATCCTACGAGCAGTACTTC,CAISESSYEQYF,TRBV10-3,TRBJ2-7,12,-,many
TGTGCCAGCTCACCACTTACAGGGTCCGGGGCCAACGTCCTGACTTTC,CASSPLTGSGANVLTF,TRBV18,TRBJ2-6,16,-,many
TGTGCCAGCACCGTTGGGACATATGGCTACACCTTC,CASTVGTYGYTF,TRBV6-1,TRBJ1-2,12,-,-
TGTGCCAGCAGTATGGGTAGTGGGCAGCCCCAGCATTTT,CASSMGSGQPQHF,TRBV2,TRBJ1-5,13,-,many
TGTGCCAGTAGTCAGAGGCAGAGACAGGTGTGGGTACGGCAGTTCTTC,CASSQRQRQVWVRQFF,TRBV19,TRBJ2-1,16,-,many
TGTGCCAGCAGTCTAACAGGGGCCACCGGTGATCTGTTTTTT,CASSLTGATGDLFF,TRBV3-1,TRBJ2-2,14,TRBD1,-
TGCAGTGCTAGAGATCATAGAGGGAGTGAAAAACTGTTTTTT,CSARDHRGSEKLFF,TRBV20-1,TRBJ1-4,14,-,many
TGTGCCAGTAGTAGCTTTTCACGTTTTATGGGTGAGCAGTTCTTC,CASSSFSRFMGEQFF,TRBV19,TRBJ2-1,15,-,many
TGTGCCAGCAGCTTAGGGGGAGCGGCCTATGGCTACACCTTC,CASSLGGAAYGYTF,TRBV7-2,TRBJ1-2,14,-,-
TGTGCCAGCAGACTGTCAGGAAACACTGAAGCTTTCTTT,CASRLSGNTEAFF,TRBV6-1,TRBJ1-1,13,-,many
TGTGCCAGCAGTGAATTAATCCAGACAACTAATGAAAAACTGTTTTTT,CASSELIQTTNEKLFF,TRBV25-1,TRBJ1-4,16,-,many
TGTGCCAGTATTCCCGTGACAGGTGGATATGGCTACACCTTC,CASIPVTGGYGYTF,TRBV19,TRBJ1-2,14,-,-
TGTGCCAGCAGTCAGTATCAGCCCCAGCATTTT,CASSQYQPQHF,TRBV28,TRBJ1-5,11,-,-